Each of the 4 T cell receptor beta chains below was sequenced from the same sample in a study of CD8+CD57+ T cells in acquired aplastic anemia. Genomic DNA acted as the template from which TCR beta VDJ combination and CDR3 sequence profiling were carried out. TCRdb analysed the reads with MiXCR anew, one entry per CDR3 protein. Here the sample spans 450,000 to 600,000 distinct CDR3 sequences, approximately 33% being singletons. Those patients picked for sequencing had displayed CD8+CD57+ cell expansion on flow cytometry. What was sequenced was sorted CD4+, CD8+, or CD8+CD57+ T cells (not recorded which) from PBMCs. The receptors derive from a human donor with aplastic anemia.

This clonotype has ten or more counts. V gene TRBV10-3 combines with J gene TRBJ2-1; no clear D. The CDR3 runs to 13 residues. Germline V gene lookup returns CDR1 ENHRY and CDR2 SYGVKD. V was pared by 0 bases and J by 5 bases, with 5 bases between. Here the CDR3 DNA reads TGTGCCATCAGTGAGTCACCAGACAATGAGCAGTTCTTC. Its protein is CAISESPDNEQFF.

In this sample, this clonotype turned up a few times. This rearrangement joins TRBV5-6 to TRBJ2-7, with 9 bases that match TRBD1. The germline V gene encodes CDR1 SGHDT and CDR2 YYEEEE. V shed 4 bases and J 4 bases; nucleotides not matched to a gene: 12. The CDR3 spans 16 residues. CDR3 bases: TGTGCCAGCAGCCTAGGCTCGGACAGGGGTTATTACGAGCAGTACTTC. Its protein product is CASSLGSDRGYYEQYF. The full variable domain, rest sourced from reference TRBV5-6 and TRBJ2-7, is DAGVTQSPTHLIKTRGQQVTLRCSPKSGHDTVSWYQQALGQGPQFIFQYYEEEERQRGNFPDRFSGHQFPNYSSELNVNALLLGDSALYLCASSLGSDRGYYEQYFGPGTRLTVT.

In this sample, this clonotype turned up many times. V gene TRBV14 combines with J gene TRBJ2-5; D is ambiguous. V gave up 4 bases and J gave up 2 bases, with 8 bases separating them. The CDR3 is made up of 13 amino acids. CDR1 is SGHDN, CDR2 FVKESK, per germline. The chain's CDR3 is CASSRRPQETQYF. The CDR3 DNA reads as TGTGCCAGCAGCCGCCGTCCACAAGAGACCCAGTACTTC.

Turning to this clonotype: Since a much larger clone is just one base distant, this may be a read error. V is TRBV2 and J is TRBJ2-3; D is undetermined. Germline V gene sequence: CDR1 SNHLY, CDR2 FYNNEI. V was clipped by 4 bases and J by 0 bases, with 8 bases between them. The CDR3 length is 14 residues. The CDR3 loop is CASSVQSSTDTQYF. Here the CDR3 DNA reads TGTGCCAGCAGTGTACAGTCTAGCACAGATACGCAGTATTTT.